The 21 T cell receptor beta chains reported below all come from one sample, sequenced in a study of metastatic and nonmetastatic thyroid tumors. Prior to thyroid surgery, none of the patients had received any treatment. MiXCR re-clonotyped the PCR reads for TCRdb. The sample records roughly 7,200 clones, about 37% being singletons. The source material was tumor tissue. The source is a female donor with papillary thyroid cancer or a benign thyroid nodule (not recorded which). Some clones in this sample may be carry-over from other donors' samples.

This clone was picked up a small number of times. The junction does not match germline at one end; this may be a read error. CDR3 bases: TGTGCCAGCATTTACGGTTACAGTGGGCAAGAGACCCAGTACTTC. As protein: CASIYGYSGQETQYF. V is TRBV6-5 and J is TRBJ2-5; D remains ambiguous. Germline CDR1 MNHEY, CDR2 SVGAGI. The CDR3 length is 15 residues.

This clone was counted between two and nine times. The rearrangement joins TRBV5-1 to TRBJ2-7, with TRBD2 identical over 7 bases. V was clipped by 0 bases and J by 2 bases; unmatched bases: 5. There are 15 residues in the CDR3. Germline CDR1 SGHRS, CDR2 YFSETQ. CDR3 residues: CASSLGLAFPYEQYF. The CDR3, as DNA: TGCGCCAGCAGCTTGGGACTAGCTTTCCCCTACGAGCAGTACTTC.

In its sample, this clone was seen many times. This could be a read error, since a much larger clone is one nucleotide away. The gene calls are TRBV10-2 and TRBJ2-2; 11 bases map to TRBD1. Germline-derived CDR1 and CDR2 are WSHSY and SAAADI. Germline trimming cut 7 bases from V and 4 bases from J; bases unmatched to any gene: 5. The CDR3 is 15 residues long. For the CDR3, the DNA is TGCGCCAGCATCCTCGGGACAGGGGGCACCGGGGAGCTGTTTTTT. Encoded protein: CASILGTGGTGELFF.

Concerning this clone: The junction shows a germline mismatch at one end, possibly a read error. V usage is TRBV6-2 or TRBV6-3 and J usage is TRBJ2-7; D may be TRBD1 or TRBD2 (6 bases each). The CDR3 runs to 15 residues. Germline values: CDR1 MNHEY, CDR2 SVGEGT. CDR3 in DNA: TGTGCCAGCAGGCCAACTATCGGGGGCTCCTATGAGCAGTACTTC. Residues: CASRPTIGGSYEQYF.

This clone was detected a few times. The chain uses TRBV6-5 and TRBJ1-2; 7 nucleotides align to TRBD1. Trimming took 6 bases from V and 4 from J; bases not matched to a gene: 5. The germline V gene encodes CDR1 MNHEY and CDR2 SVGAGI. The length of the CDR3 is 13 residues. The CDR3 loop reads CASRLPGGYGYTF. The CDR3 DNA sequence: TGTGCCAGCAGGTTACCAGGGGGCTATGGCTACACCTTC.

Sample share makes this clone medium-sized. The rearrangement uses TRBV18 and TRBJ2-7; 8 bases line up with TRBD2. Looked up from germline, CDR1 is KGHSH and CDR2 is LQKENI. This CDR3 has 13 amino acids. J gave up 5 bases and V 4 bases, and 4 bases lay outside the gene matches. Written as DNA, the CDR3 is TGTGCCAGCTCACTCCTTAGCGGGGACGAGCAGTACTTC. Its translation: CASSLLSGDEQYF.

This clone was observed a few times. The chain couples TRBV19 to TRBJ2-1, with D maybe TRBD2 (6 bases). Per germline, CDR1 LNHDA and CDR2 SQIVND (reference sequence). Trimming removed 3 bases from V and 7 bases from J, with 13 bases in between. The CDR3 sequence is 14 residues long. The DNA of the CDR3 is TGTGCCAGTAGTATCGTCGGGAGTTCGAATGAGCAGTTCTTC. This sequence encodes CASSIVGSSNEQFF. Variable domain in full (rest from reference TRBV19 and TRBJ2-1): DGGITQSPKYLFRKEGQNVTLSCEQNLNHDAMYWYRQDPGQGLRLIYYSQIVNDFQKGDIAEGYSVSREKKESFPLTVTSAQKNPTAFYLCASSIVGSSNEQFFGPGTRLTVL.

This clone was recorded at least ten times. This chain links TRBV15 with TRBJ1-5; weak D call: TRBD1 (5 bases). CDR1 and CDR2 from the germline V gene are LNHNV and YYDKDF (reference sequence). V lost 5 bases to trimming and J lost 4 bases, with 18 bases between them. This CDR3 has 16 residues. The CDR3: CATSPPGQGGNQPQHF. CDR3 bases: TGTGCCACCAGCCCCCCGGGGCAGGGTGGAAATCAGCCCCAGCATTTT.

CDR3 in amino acids: CSARKGTETQYF. CDR3 nucleotides: TGCAGTGCTAGAAAGGGGACAGAGACCCAGTACTTC. This chain uses TRBV20-1 with TRBJ2-5; D is possibly TRBD1 or TRBD2 (5 bases each). V was trimmed by 2 bases and J by 4 bases, leaving 8 bases between them. This CDR3 contains 12 residues. CDR1 and CDR2 (germline): DFQATT, SNEGSKA (reference sequence).

By share, this clone counts as medium-sized. Other DNA sequences within the sample encode an identical CDR3. The V call is TRBV11-2, the J call TRBJ2-1; D gene unclear. CDR1 is SGHAT and CDR2 is FQNNGV in the germline V gene. This CDR3 is built from 13 residues. V was trimmed by 1 base and J by 7 bases, leaving 8 bases between them. The CDR3 DNA is TGTGCCAGCAGCTTAGTGGACCTAAATGAGCAGTTCTTC. As protein: CASSLVDLNEQFF. The variable domain in full, with the rest retrieved from reference TRBV11-2 and TRBJ2-1, is EAGVAQSPRYKIIEKRQSVAFWCNPISGHATLYWYQQILGQGPKLLIQFQNNGVVDDSQLPKDRFSAERLKGVDSTLKIQPAKLEDSAVYLCASSLVDLNEQFFGPGTRLTVL.

This clone was detected a few times. The chain links TRBV2 to TRBJ2-3; TRBD2 matches at 7 bases. This CDR3 region has 15 residues. CDR1 and CDR2 from the germline V gene are SNHLY and FYNNEI. J lost 4 bases, V lost 5 bases, and 9 bases had no gene match. CDR3 amino acids: CASSRDWGGADTQYF. In nucleotides, the CDR3 is TGTGCCAGCAGTAGGGACTGGGGAGGGGCAGATACGCAGTATTTT. The full variable domain, with the rest looked up from reference TRBV2 and TRBJ2-3, is EPEVTQTPSHQVTQMGQEVILRCVPISNHLYFYWYRQILGQKVEFLVSFYNNEISEKSEIFDDQFSVERPDGSNFTLKIRSTKLEDSAMYFCASSRDWGGADTQYFGPGTRLTVL.

This chain connects TRBV28 to TRBJ2-7; a possible D gene is TRBD1 (7 bases). Trimming stripped 3 bases from V and 3 bases from J, with 12 bases between. The CDR3 contains 14 residues. Germline CDR1 reads MDHEN; CDR2 reads SYDVKM. CDR3 coding DNA: TGTGCCAGCAGTTTGAGGCAGGGGGGCTACGAGCAGTACTTC. It is translated as CASSLRQGGYEQYF.

Only a few counts were recorded for this clone. The V call is TRBV15, the J call TRBJ2-1; either TRBD1 or TRBD2 may fit D (5 bases each). The V gene lost 9 bases and the J gene lost 3 bases, with 18 bases spanning the gap. From germline, CDR1 is LNHNV and CDR2 YYDKDF (reference sequence). The length of the CDR3 is 15 residues. For the CDR3, the DNA is TGTGCCACAGCCTCGGGGCTAGAGGACTACAATGAGCAGTTCTTC. This codes for CATASGLEDYNEQFF.

The chain is built from TRBV28 and TRBJ1-5; no firm D call. Between the trimmed V and J ends, which lost 8 bases and 5 bases, there was a span of 7 bases. The CDR3 has 11 residues. Germline assignment: CDR1 MDHEN and CDR2 SYDVKM. The CDR3 sequence is CASAIHQPQHF. CDR3 sequence (DNA): TGTGCCAGCGCTATACATCAGCCCCAGCATTTT.

This clone has a handful of counts. V usage is TRBV12-3 or TRBV12-4 and J usage is TRBJ2-1, with D tentatively TRBD1 (6 bases). The V and J ends lost 5 bases and 8 bases respectively, with 13 bases between them. CDR3 length: 13 residues. CDR3 DNA: TGTGCCAGCAGTCGTTCAGGGGACGATGAGCAGTTCTTC. Translating gives CASSRSGDDEQFF.

The table lists this clone with a few counts. The chain has TRBV7-2 and TRBJ2-7, with no clear D. CDR1 and CDR2 from the germline V gene are SGHTA and FQGNSA. V was pared by 5 bases and J by 3 bases, with 8 bases between. The CDR3 extends over 12 amino acids. The CDR3, as DNA: TGTGCCAGCAGCGTATTTGACTACGAGCAGTACTTC. Translated: CASSVFDYEQYF.

The rearrangement uses TRBV20-1 and TRBJ2-7; D unresolved. The V gene's germline CDR1 is DFQATT and CDR2 SNEGSKA (reference sequence). The CDR3 is 13 amino acids. V shed 6 bases and J shed 2 bases, with 14 bases lying between them. As DNA, the CDR3 is TGCAGTGCCTATACGGGCTTAACCTACGAGCAGTACTTC. This encodes CSAYTGLTYEQYF.

The V and J genes are TRBV9 and TRBJ1-3; 7 bases match TRBD1. V trimming: 0 bases; J trimming: 1 base; junction bases outside the gene matches: 7. Germline V gene sequence: CDR1 SGDLS, CDR2 YYNGEE. CDR3 length: 17 residues. CDR3 protein: CASSVGGQFASGNTIYF. The DNA of the CDR3 is TGTGCCAGCAGCGTAGGGGGACAGTTCGCATCTGGAAACACCATATATTTT.

J is TRBJ2-3 and V is TRBV20-1, with 11 bases identical to TRBD2. V shed 5 bases and J 2 bases; nucleotides not matched to a gene: 6. The CDR3 is 15 amino acids. Germline CDR1 reads DFQATT; CDR2 reads SNEGSKA (reference sequence). CDR3 in DNA: TGCAGTGCTCCTATAGCGGGAGGGCCCACAGATACGCAGTATTTT. Protein: CSAPIAGGPTDTQYF.

V is TRBV11-3 and J is TRBJ2-2; 8 nucleotides align to TRBD1. This CDR3 has 13 residues. With V trimmed by 6 bases and J by 6 bases, 3 bases remained unmatched. CDR1 is SGHNT and CDR2 is YENEEA in the germline V gene. In nucleotides, the CDR3 is TGTGCCAGCAGAGGGACAGGCCCCGGGGAGCTGTTTTTT. It codes for CASRGTGPGELFF.

Worth noting for this clone: A read error may be the cause here, since a much bigger clone is one base away. The sample carries other DNA sequences with the same CDR3. The chain uses TRBV5-5 and TRBJ1-1; possible D gene TRBD1, 6 bases. Germline V gives CDR1 SGHKS, CDR2 YYEKEE (reference sequence). The CDR3 is made up of 14 amino acids. DNA for the CDR3: TGTGCCAGCAGCTTACAGGGAGCTGACACTGAGGCTTTCTTT. As protein: CASSLQGADTEAFF.